These 7 T cell receptor beta chains originate from one sample sequenced in a study of blood T cell repertoires in COVID-19. Assay used: immunoSEQ multiplex PCR; TCRdb lists only in-frame clones, some missing. The sample gives about 160,000 clones, 82% of which show up once; about 7.7% is in the top ten. Input material: peripheral blood. These receptors all come from a woman aged 40 to 50 with COVID-19, enrolled during active disease.

V gene TRBV9 combines with J gene TRBJ2-2; TRBD1 agrees at 10 bases. CDR1 and CDR2 from the germline V gene are SGDLS and YYNGEE. With V trimmed by 3 bases and J by 1 base, 12 bases remained unmatched. The CDR3 extends over 19 amino acids. The CDR3 protein is CASSDRGQGYSRNTGELFF. In DNA form, the CDR3 reads TGTGCCAGCAGCGACCGGGGACAGGGGTATTCTAGGAACACCGGGGAGCTGTTTTTT.

The V gene is TRBV20-1, the J gene TRBJ2-7; D not certain. V gave up 3 bases and J gave up 3 bases, with 6 bases separating them. This CDR3 region has 11 residues. CDR1 and CDR2 from the germline V gene are DFQATT and SNEGSKA (reference sequence). This chain's CDR3 is CSASNGYEQYF. As DNA, the CDR3 is TGCAGTGCTAGTAACGGCTACGAGCAGTACTTC.

This clone was detected a few times. This sequence joins TRBV30 and TRBJ1-3, with D hard to call. Germline V lookup: CDR1 GTSNPN, CDR2 SVGIG (reference sequence). V lost 4 bases and J 3 bases, leaving 7 bases between the germline ends. This CDR3 spans 12 amino acids. This CDR3 reads CAWKRVGNTIYF. For the CDR3, the DNA is TGTGCCTGGAAGAGGGTTGGAAACACCATATATTTT.

Here the CDR3 reads CASSWGQNTEAFF. Written as DNA, the CDR3 is TGTGCCAGCAGTTGGGGACAGAACACTGAAGCTTTCTTT. This sequence joins TRBV6-1 and TRBJ1-1; TRBD1 is a possible D gene (6 bases). Per germline, CDR1 MNHNS and CDR2 SASEGT. The CDR3 totals 13 residues. V dropped 5 bases and J dropped 1 base, with 8 bases sitting between them.

This sequence joins TRBV9 and TRBJ1-3; 9 bases agree with TRBD1. The CDR3 length is 15 residues. Germline CDR1 reads SGDLS; CDR2 reads YYNGEE. V shed 4 bases, J shed 3 bases, and the junction held 5 bases outside the gene matches. CDR3 amino acids: CASSITGGFGNTIYF. CDR3 nucleotide sequence: TGTGCCAGCAGCATAACAGGGGGCTTTGGAAACACCATATATTTT.

This chain links TRBV2 with TRBJ1-5; D gene unclear. V was cut by 4 bases and J by 0 bases, with 7 bases left in between. This CDR3 is built from 14 residues. Germline V CDR1 and CDR2: SNHLY, FYNNEI. The CDR3 here is CASSGQISNQPQHF. The CDR3 bases are TGTGCCAGCAGTGGACAAATTAGCAATCAGCCCCAGCATTTT.

The CDR3 reads CAWSPGVSGRAVGEQFF. CDR3 DNA sequence: TGTGCCTGGAGTCCCGGGGTTAGCGGGAGGGCCGTGGGTGAGCAGTTCTTC. The rearrangement joins TRBV30 to TRBJ2-1, with 11 bases aligning to TRBD2. V shed 2 bases, J shed 9 bases, and the junction held 15 bases outside the gene matches. Germline loops: CDR1 GTSNPN, CDR2 SVGIG (reference sequence). The length of the CDR3 is 17 residues.